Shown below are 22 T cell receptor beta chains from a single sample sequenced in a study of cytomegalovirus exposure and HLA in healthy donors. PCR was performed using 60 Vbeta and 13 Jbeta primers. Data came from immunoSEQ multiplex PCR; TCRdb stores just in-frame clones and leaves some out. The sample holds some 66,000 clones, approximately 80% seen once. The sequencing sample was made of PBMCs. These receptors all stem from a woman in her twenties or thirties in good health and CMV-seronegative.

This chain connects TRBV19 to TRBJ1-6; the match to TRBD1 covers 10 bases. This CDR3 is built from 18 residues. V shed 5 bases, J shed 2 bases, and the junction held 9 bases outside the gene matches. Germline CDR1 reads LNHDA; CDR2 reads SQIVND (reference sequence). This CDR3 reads CASSVRDRGFAYNSPLHF. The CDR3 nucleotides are TGTGCCAGTAGTGTCAGGGACAGGGGTTTTGCCTATAATTCACCCCTCCACTTT.

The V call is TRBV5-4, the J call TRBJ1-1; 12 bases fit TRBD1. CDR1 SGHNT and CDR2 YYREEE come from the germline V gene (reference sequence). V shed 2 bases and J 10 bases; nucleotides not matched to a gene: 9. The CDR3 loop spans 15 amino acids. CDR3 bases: TGTGCCAGCAGCTTAAATTCCGGGACAGGGGGCCCAGCTTTCTTT. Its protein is CASSLNSGTGGPAFF. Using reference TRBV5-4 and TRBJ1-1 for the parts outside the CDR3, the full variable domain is ETGVTQSPTHLIKTRGQQVTLRCSSQSGHNTVSWYQQALGQGPQFIFQYYREEENGRGNFPPRFSGLQFPNYSSELNVNALELDDSALYLCASSLNSGTGGPAFFGQGTRLTVV.

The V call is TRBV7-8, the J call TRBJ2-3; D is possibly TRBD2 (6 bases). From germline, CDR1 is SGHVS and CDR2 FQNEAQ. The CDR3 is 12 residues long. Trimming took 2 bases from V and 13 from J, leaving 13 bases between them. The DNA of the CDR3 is TGTGCCAGCAGCTTATTTATATCTAGCGAGTATTTT. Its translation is CASSLFISSEYF. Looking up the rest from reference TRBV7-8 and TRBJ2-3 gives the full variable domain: GAGVSQSPRYKVAKRGQDVALRCDPISGHVSLFWYQQALGQGPEFLTYFQNEAQLDKSGLPSDRFFAERPEGSVSTLKIQRTQQEDSAVYLCASSLFISSEYFGPGTRLTVL.

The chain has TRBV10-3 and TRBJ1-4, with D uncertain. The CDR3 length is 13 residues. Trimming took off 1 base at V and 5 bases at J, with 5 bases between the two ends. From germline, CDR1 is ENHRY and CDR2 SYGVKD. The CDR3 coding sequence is TGTGCCATCAGTGAGTTTCAGAATGAAAAACTGTTTTTT. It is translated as CAISEFQNEKLFF.

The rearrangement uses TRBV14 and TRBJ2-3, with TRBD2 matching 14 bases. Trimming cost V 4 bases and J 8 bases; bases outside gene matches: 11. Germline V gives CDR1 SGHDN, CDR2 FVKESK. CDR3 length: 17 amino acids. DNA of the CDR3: TGTGCCAGCAGCCGAGGTTTGACTAGCGGGGGGGGGATTACGCAGTATTTT. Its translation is CASSRGLTSGGGITQYF.

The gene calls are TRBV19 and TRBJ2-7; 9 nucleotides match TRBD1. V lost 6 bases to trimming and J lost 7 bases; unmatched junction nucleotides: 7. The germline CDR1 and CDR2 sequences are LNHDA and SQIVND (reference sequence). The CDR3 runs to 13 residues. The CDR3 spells CASRNTGGAEQYF. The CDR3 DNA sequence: TGTGCCAGTAGGAATACAGGGGGCGCAGAGCAGTACTTC. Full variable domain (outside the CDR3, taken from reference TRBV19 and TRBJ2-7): DGGITQSPKYLFRKEGQNVTLSCEQNLNHDAMYWYRQDPGQGLRLIYYSQIVNDFQKGDIAEGYSVSREKKESFPLTVTSAQKNPTAFYLCASRNTGGAEQYFGPGTRLTVT.

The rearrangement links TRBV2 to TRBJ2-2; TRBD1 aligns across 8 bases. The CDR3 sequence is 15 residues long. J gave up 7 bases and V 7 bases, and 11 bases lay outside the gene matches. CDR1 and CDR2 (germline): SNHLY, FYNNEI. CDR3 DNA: TGTGCCAGCATAACCGGACAGGGAGGTCGCGGGGAGCTGTTTTTT. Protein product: CASITGQGGRGELFF.

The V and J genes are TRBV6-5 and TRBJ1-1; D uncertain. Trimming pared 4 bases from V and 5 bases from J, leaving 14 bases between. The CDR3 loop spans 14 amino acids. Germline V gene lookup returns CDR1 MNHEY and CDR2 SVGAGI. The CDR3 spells CASSSAGGGTEAFF. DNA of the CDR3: TGTGCCAGCAGTTCGGCCGGAGGTGGGACTGAAGCTTTCTTT.

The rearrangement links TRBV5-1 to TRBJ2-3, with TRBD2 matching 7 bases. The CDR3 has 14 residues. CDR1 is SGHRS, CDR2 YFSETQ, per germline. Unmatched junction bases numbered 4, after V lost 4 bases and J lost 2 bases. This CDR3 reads CASSRGGPTDTQYF. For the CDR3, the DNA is TGCGCCAGCAGCCGCGGGGGTCCCACAGATACGCAGTATTTT.

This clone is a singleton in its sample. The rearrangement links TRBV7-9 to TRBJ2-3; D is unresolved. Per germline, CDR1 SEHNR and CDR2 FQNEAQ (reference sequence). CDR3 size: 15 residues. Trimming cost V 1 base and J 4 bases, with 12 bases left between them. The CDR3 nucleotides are TGTGCCAGCAGCTTAGACTATACACGGCCAGATACGCAGTATTTT. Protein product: CASSLDYTRPDTQYF.

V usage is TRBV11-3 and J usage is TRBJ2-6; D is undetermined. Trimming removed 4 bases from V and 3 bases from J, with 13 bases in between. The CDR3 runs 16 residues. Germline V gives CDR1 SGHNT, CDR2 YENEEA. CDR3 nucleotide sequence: TGTGCCAGCAGCTCTCCCTCCTACGGTGGGGCCAACGTCCTGACTTTC. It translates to CASSSPSYGGANVLTF. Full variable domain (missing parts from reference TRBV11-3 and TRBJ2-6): EAGVVQSPRYKIIEKKQPVAFWCNPISGHNTLYWYLQNLGQGPELLIRYENEEAVDDSQLPKDRFSAERLKGVDSTLKIQPAELGDSAVYLCASSSPSYGGANVLTFGAGSRLTVL.

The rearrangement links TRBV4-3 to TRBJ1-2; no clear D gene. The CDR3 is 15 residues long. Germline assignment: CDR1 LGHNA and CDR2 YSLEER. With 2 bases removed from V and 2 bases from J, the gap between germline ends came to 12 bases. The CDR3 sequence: CASSQTPGENYGYTF. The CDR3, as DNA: TGCGCCAGCAGCCAAACCCCGGGAGAGAACTATGGCTACACCTTC.

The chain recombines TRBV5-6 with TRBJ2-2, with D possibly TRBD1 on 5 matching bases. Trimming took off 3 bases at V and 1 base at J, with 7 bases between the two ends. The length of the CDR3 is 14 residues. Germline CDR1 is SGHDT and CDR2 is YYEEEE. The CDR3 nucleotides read TGTGCCAGCAGCTACGGACAGAACACCGGGGAGCTGTTTTTT. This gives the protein CASSYGQNTGELFF.

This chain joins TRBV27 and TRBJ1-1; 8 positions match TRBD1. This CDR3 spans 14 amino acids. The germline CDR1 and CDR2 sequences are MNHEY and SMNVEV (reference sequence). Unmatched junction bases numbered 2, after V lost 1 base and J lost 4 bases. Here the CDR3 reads CASSLLDRGTEAFF. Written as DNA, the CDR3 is TGTGCCAGCAGTTTATTAGACAGGGGCACTGAAGCTTTCTTT.

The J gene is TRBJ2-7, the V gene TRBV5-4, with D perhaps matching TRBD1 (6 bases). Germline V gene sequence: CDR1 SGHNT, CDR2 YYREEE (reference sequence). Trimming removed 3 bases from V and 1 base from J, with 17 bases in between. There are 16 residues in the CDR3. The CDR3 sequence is CASSWGTGQGSYEQYF. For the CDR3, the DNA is TGTGCCAGCAGCTGGGGAACAGGGCAAGGTTCCTACGAGCAGTACTTC.

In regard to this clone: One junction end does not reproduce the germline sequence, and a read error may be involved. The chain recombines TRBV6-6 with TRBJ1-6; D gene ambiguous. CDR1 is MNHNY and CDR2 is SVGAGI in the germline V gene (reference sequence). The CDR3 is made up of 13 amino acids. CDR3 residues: CARSRDYNSPLHF. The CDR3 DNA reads TGTGCCCGCAGTAGAGATTATAATTCACCCCTCCACTTT.

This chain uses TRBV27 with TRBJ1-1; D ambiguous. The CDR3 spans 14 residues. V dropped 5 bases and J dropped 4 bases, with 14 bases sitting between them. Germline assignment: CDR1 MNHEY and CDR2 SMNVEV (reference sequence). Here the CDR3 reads CASSPDGRSTEAFF. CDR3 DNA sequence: TGTGCCAGCAGTCCCGACGGTCGGAGCACTGAAGCTTTCTTT.

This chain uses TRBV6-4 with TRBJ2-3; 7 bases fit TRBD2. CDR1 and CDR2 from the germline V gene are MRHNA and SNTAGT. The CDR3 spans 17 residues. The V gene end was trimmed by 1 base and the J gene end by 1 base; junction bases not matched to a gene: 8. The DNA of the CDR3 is TGTGCCAGCAGTGACTTGCCCGGGGCGGGGGGCACAGATACGCAGTATTTT. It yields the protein CASSDLPGAGGTDTQYF.

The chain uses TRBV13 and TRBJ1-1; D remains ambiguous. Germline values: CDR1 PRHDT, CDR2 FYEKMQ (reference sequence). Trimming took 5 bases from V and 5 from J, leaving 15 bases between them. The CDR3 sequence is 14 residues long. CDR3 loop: CASSHESIETEAFF. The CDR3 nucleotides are TGTGCCAGCAGCCACGAGTCGATCGAGACTGAAGCTTTCTTT.

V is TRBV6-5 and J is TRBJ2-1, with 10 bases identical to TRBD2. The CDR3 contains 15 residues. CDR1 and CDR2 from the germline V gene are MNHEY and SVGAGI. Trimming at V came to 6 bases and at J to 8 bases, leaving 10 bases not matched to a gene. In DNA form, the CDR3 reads TGTGCCAGCAGCCATACTAGCGGGGTCGGCGATGAGCAGTTCTTC. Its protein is CASSHTSGVGDEQFF.

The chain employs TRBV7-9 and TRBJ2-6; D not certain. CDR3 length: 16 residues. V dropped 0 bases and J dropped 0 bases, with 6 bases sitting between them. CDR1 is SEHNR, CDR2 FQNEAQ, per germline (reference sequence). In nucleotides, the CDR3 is TGTGCCAGCAGCTTAGCGCTGAGCTCTGGGGCCAACGTCCTGACTTTC. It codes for CASSLALSSGANVLTF.

The CDR3 DNA sequence: TGTGCCAGCAGGAAAGACAGGGGGCGGACCGGGGAGCTGTTTTTT. It yields the protein CASRKDRGRTGELFF. The chain uses TRBV6-5 and TRBJ2-2, with 10 bases lining up with TRBD1. After removal of 6 bases from V and 5 bases from J, the junction contained 6 bases not matched to a gene. Germline lookup yields CDR1 MNHEY and CDR2 SVGAGI. There are 15 residues in the CDR3.